The 24 T cell receptor beta chains presented below share a single source sample, sequenced in a study of regulatory T cells in long-lasting Graves disease. Both iRepertoire HTBI primers and Arm-PCR of CDR3 regions were used to build the TCR beta libraries. TCRdb re-called the multiplex PCR reads through MiXCR, storing one row per CDR3 protein. The top ten hold 12% to 15% of the sample, which has under 300,000 distinct CDR3 sequences, about 17% seen once. The sample's time point: newly diagnosed GD, antithyroid drugs for less than 3 months. With RNA extracted from PBMCs as input, the TCR library was made. These data are also associated with another study on T cells in Graves' hyperthyroidism and ophthalmopathy.

The sequencing used peripheral blood mononuclear cells (PBMCs), collected at new diagnosis, from a patient treated with antithyroid drugs. These receptors were collected from a woman aged 25-40 years with Graves disease.

This clonotype was observed at least ten times. CDR3 bases: TGCGCCAGCAGCCCCGGGACAGGGGGTTTCGATGAGCAGTTCTTC. Amino acids: CASSPGTGGFDEQFF. This chain links TRBV5-1 with TRBJ2-1; TRBD1 matches 11 bases. The CDR3 spans 15 residues. Germline V lookup: CDR1 SGHRS, CDR2 YFSETQ. Trimming cost V 4 bases and J 8 bases; bases outside gene matches: 8.

J is TRBJ2-3 and V is TRBV7-2; D unresolved. This CDR3 has 15 amino acids. Germline-derived CDR1 and CDR2 are SGHTA and FQGNSA. V lost 1 base and J 5 bases, leaving 13 bases between the germline ends. CDR3: CASSLVQSRIDTQYF. The CDR3 coding sequence is TGTGCCAGCAGCTTAGTTCAGTCCAGGATAGATACGCAGTATTTT.

This rearrangement joins TRBV7-9 to TRBJ2-2; D is ambiguous. Trimming removed 3 bases from V and 1 base from J, with 9 bases in between. Germline loops: CDR1 SEHNR, CDR2 FQNEAQ (reference sequence). CDR3 size: 15 residues. Here the CDR3 reads CASSLGSGNTGELFF. The CDR3 nucleotides are TGTGCCAGCAGCTTGGGCTCCGGGAACACCGGGGAGCTGTTTTTT.

The sample holds many counts of this clonotype. V and J are TRBV3-1 and TRBJ2-7, with D hard to call. V lost 4 bases and J lost 2, with 24 bases in between. The CDR3 covers 18 residues. The V gene's germline CDR1 is LGHDT and CDR2 YNNKEL (reference sequence). CDR3 nucleotide sequence: TGTGCCAGCAGCCCAGATCAAGCTCGAGAGACGATCGCCTACGAGCAGTACTTC. Translating gives CASSPDQARETIAYEQYF.

The V call is TRBV6-2 or TRBV6-3, the J call TRBJ2-5; D is uncertain. The V gene lost 5 bases and the J gene lost 5 bases, with 9 bases spanning the gap. Germline values: CDR1 MNHEY, CDR2 SVGEGT. This CDR3 has 12 amino acids. In nucleotides, the CDR3 is TGTGCCAGCAGTGGTCAGGCCGAGACCCAGTACTTC. It translates to CASSGQAETQYF.

The rearrangement links TRBV11-2 to TRBJ2-1; D could derive from TRBD1 or TRBD2 (5 bases each). V lost 5 bases, J lost 9 bases, and 23 bases lay in between. CDR3 length: 16 residues. The germline V gene has CDR1 SGHAT and CDR2 FQNNGV. The CDR3 region is CASSLLVGARGLEQFF. CDR3 DNA: TGTGCCAGCAGCCTATTAGTAGGGGCTCGGGGCCTTGAGCAGTTCTTC.

This clonotype has a count of ten or more. The chain carries TRBV2 and TRBJ1-1, with TRBD1 matching 7 bases. V gave up 6 bases and J gave up 5 bases; unmatched junction bases: 6. The CDR3 sequence is 13 residues long. Germline values: CDR1 SNHLY, CDR2 FYNNEI. CDR3 sequence (DNA): TGTGCCAGCAGGGCCAGGGGGGGAACTGAAGCTTTCTTT. Its translation is CASRARGGTEAFF.

About this clonotype: A much larger clone lies a single base off, so this may be a read error. The chain has TRBV19 and TRBJ1-1; tentative D call: TRBD1 (6 bases). Germline CDR1 and CDR2: LNHDA and SQIVND (reference sequence). This CDR3 is 15 amino acids long. In DNA, the CDR3 is TGTGCCAGTAGTATGGGGCAGGGGAGGCACACTGTAGCTTTCTTT. Translating gives CASSMGQGRHTVAFF.

This clonotype was observed many times. This chain connects TRBV3-1 to TRBJ2-3; either TRBD1 or TRBD2 may supply D (5 bases each). V lost 0 bases, J lost 2 bases, and 15 bases lay in between. The CDR3 is made up of 17 amino acids. CDR1 is LGHDT, CDR2 YNNKEL, per germline (reference sequence). The CDR3 DNA follows: TGTGCCAGCAGCCAAGATGGGACCCCAAACGTCACAGATACGCAGTATTTT. As protein: CASSQDGTPNVTDTQYF.

This clonotype was found many times. The rearrangement links TRBV7-9 to TRBJ2-3; TRBD1 is a possible D gene (6 bases). The ends were cut back, 4 bases at V and 0 bases at J, with 8 bases in the middle. CDR3 length: 14 amino acids. The germline CDR1 and CDR2 sequences are SEHNR and FQNEAQ (reference sequence). The CDR3: CASSWTVSTDTQYF. CDR3 in DNA: TGTGCCAGCAGCTGGACAGTCAGCACAGATACGCAGTATTTT.

This clonotype appeared a few times. The chain uses TRBV13 and TRBJ1-2; the match to TRBD1 covers 9 bases. V trimming: 4 bases; J trimming: 5 bases; junction bases outside the gene matches: 8. Germline CDR1 PRHDT, CDR2 FYEKMQ (reference sequence). This CDR3 comprises 15 residues. CDR3 region: CASSSGQGPGYGYTF. As DNA, the CDR3 is TGTGCCAGCAGCTCCGGACAGGGGCCGGGGTATGGCTACACCTTC. The whole variable domain, remainder taken from reference TRBV13 and TRBJ1-2, is AAGVIQSPRHLIKEKRETATLKCYPIPRHDTVYWYQQGPGQDPQFLISFYEKMQSDKGSIPDRFSAQQFSDYHSELNMSSLELGDSALYFCASSSGQGPGYGYTFGSGTRLTVV.

In this sample, this clonotype turned up a few times. The chain recombines TRBV5-1 with TRBJ2-5; D is unclear. Trimming shortened V by 0 bases and J by 1 base, and 10 bases separated the two germline ends. The CDR3 totals 15 residues. Germline V gene data show CDR1 as SGHRS and CDR2 as YFSETQ. The CDR3 DNA reads TGCGCCAGCAGCTTGGACAGAGAGCCCCAAGAGACCCAGTACTTC. Residues: CASSLDREPQETQYF.

This clonotype was counted ten times or more. This chain links TRBV11-3 with TRBJ2-1, with a possible D match to TRBD2 (7 bases). CDR1 and CDR2 from the germline V gene are SGHNT and YENEEA. The CDR3 runs to 16 residues. V gave up 1 base and J gave up 6 bases, with 16 bases separating them. This CDR3 is CASSLGGGGPGNEQFF. The DNA for the CDR3 is TGTGCCAGCAGCTTAGGGGGGGGCGGCCCGGGCAATGAGCAGTTCTTC.

The sample holds many counts of this clonotype. The chain combines TRBV15 with TRBJ1-1; D is unresolved. The germline CDR1 and CDR2 sequences are LNHNV and YYDKDF (reference sequence). V lost 0 bases to trimming and J lost 8 bases, with 19 bases between them. The CDR3 runs to 16 residues. The CDR3 protein is CATSRDSGTGASEAFF. The CDR3 DNA reads as TGTGCCACCAGCAGAGATTCTGGCACGGGCGCTTCGGAAGCTTTCTTT.

This clonotype was recorded at least ten times. V is TRBV7-2 and J is TRBJ2-1; 10 nucleotides line up with TRBD2. Trimming removed 4 bases from V and 7 bases from J; junction bases left unmatched: 10. The CDR3 is 16 amino acids. The germline V gene has CDR1 SGHTA and CDR2 FQGNSA. CDR3 sequence reads: CASSSSGGTSHNEQFF. In DNA form, the CDR3 reads TGTGCCAGCAGCTCTAGCGGGGGAACCTCCCATAATGAGCAGTTCTTC.

The chain has TRBV3-1 and TRBJ1-5, with D tentatively TRBD1 (5 bases). The V end lost 0 bases, the J end lost 7 bases, and 10 bases lay between the germline ends. This CDR3 comprises 14 residues. CDR1 LGHDT and CDR2 YNNKEL come from the germline V gene (reference sequence). The CDR3: CASSQESGRQPQHF. The CDR3 coding sequence is TGTGCCAGCAGCCAAGAATCAGGGAGGCAGCCCCAGCATTTT.

The chain combines TRBV7-2 with TRBJ1-5; perhaps TRBD1 as D (6 bases). The CDR3 spans 14 residues. CDR1 is SGHTA and CDR2 is FQGNSA in the germline V gene. V was shortened by 4 bases and J by 5 bases, with 12 bases between the two germline ends. CDR3: CTSSWGRGDQPQHF. The CDR3 coding sequence is TGTACCAGCAGCTGGGGGCGGGGTGATCAGCCCCAGCATTTT. Full variable domain (outside the CDR3, taken from reference TRBV7-2 and TRBJ1-5): GAGVSQSPSNKVTEKGKDVELRCDPISGHTALYWYRQSLGQGLEFLIYFQGNSAPDKSGLPSDRFSAERTGGSVSTLTIQRTQQEDSAVYLCTSSWGRGDQPQHFGDGTRLSIL.

In its sample, this clonotype was seen many times. V usage is TRBV19 and J usage is TRBJ1-2, with D perhaps TRBD1 (5 bases). Trimming took 3 bases from V and 4 from J, leaving 9 bases between them. Germline CDR1 LNHDA, CDR2 SQIVND (reference sequence). The CDR3 is 13 residues long. Here the CDR3 DNA reads TGTGCCAGTAGTATCGAAAGGGGCTATGGCTACACCTTC. This sequence encodes CASSIERGYGYTF.

This clonotype was seen many times. This chain uses TRBV2 with TRBJ2-1; 8 nucleotides agree with TRBD2. The germline CDR1 and CDR2 sequences are SNHLY and FYNNEI. The CDR3 contains 15 residues. The J segment lost 7 bases and the V segment lost 3 bases, leaving 8 bases of the junction unmatched. The CDR3 DNA sequence: TGTGCCAGCAGTGAGCAACGGGGGGGCAAGAATGAGCAGTTCTTC. It yields the protein CASSEQRGGKNEQFF.

This clonotype has a count of ten or more. The rearrangement links TRBV6-5 to TRBJ1-4; 10 nucleotides line up with TRBD1. Germline values: CDR1 MNHEY, CDR2 SVGAGI. The CDR3 extends over 16 amino acids. V lost 2 bases, J lost 4 bases, and 4 bases stayed unmatched. The chain's CDR3 is CASSYVGQGLNEKLFF. The CDR3 nucleotides read TGTGCCAGCAGTTACGTGGGACAGGGGCTTAATGAAAAACTGTTTTTT.

The sample holds many counts of this clonotype. The chain carries TRBV20-1 and TRBJ2-3; TRBD2 aligns across 9 bases. Germline trimming cut 4 bases from V and 4 bases from J; bases unmatched to any gene: 9. The CDR3 consists of 15 residues. Germline V gives CDR1 DFQATT, CDR2 SNEGSKA (reference sequence). CDR3: CSATVAGAGADTQYF. The CDR3 nucleotides are TGCAGTGCTACAGTAGCGGGGGCCGGCGCAGATACGCAGTATTTT.

The chain combines TRBV6-5 with TRBJ1-1; no reliable D call. The CDR3 extends over 14 amino acids. V lost 3 bases and J 4 bases, leaving 12 bases between the germline ends. Germline loops: CDR1 MNHEY, CDR2 SVGAGI. CDR3 in amino acids: CASSYSPTGTEAFF. The CDR3 DNA is TGTGCCAGCAGTTATAGTCCGACTGGCACTGAAGCTTTCTTT.

This clonotype appeared many times. The chain couples TRBV12-3 or TRBV12-4 to TRBJ2-5, with D possibly TRBD2 on 7 matching bases. Trimming left V 3 bases short and J 0 bases short, with 11 bases between. The CDR3 spans 15 residues. CDR3 DNA: TGTGCCAGCAGTTTTAGGGGGGGCTACCAAGAGACCCAGTACTTC. It yields the protein CASSFRGGYQETQYF.

In its sample, this clonotype was seen a few times. Since a much larger clone is just one base distant, this may be a read error. This chain links TRBV12-3 or TRBV12-4 with TRBJ1-1; weak D call: TRBD1 (5 bases). Between the trimmed V and J ends, which lost 6 bases and 5 bases, there was a span of 16 bases. This CDR3 contains 14 residues. The CDR3 here is CASSGRDRRTEAFF. The CDR3 bases are TGTGCCAGCAGCGGACGGGACCGCAGGACTGAAGCTTTCTTT.